This entry lists 31 T cell receptor beta chains sequenced from one sample in a study of metastatic and nonmetastatic thyroid tumors. TCRdb reprocessed the PCR reads via MiXCR. The repertoire includes some 19,000 clones, around 30% of them detected once, and over 9.5% sits in the top ten. No patient received treatment before thyroid surgery. The specimen sequenced was tumor tissue. Receptor source: a female donor with papillary thyroid cancer or a benign thyroid nodule (not recorded which). Some clones in this sample may be carry-over from other donors' samples.

In DNA, the CDR3 is TGCAGTGCTAAGCCACAGGGAAAAAACGGGGCCAACGTCCTGACTTTC. Amino acid sequence: CSAKPQGKNGANVLTF. V is TRBV20-1 and J is TRBJ2-6; possible D gene TRBD1, 6 bases. V was shortened by 4 bases and J by 4 bases, with 17 bases between the two germline ends. The length of the CDR3 is 16 residues. CDR1 DFQATT and CDR2 SNEGSKA come from the germline V gene (reference sequence).

The V call is TRBV6-1, the J call TRBJ1-5; possibly TRBD1 for D (5 bases). The V end was cut by 5 bases, the J end by 11 bases, with 22 bases between. Per germline, CDR1 MNHNS and CDR2 SASEGT. The CDR3 sequence is 15 residues long. This CDR3 reads CASSTPPEGLGAQHF. The CDR3 region has the DNA TGTGCCAGCAGTACCCCTCCGGAGGGACTAGGGGCCCAGCATTTT.

The V gene is TRBV7-9, the J gene TRBJ1-3; D is unresolved. The CDR3 is 15 residues long. Trimming removed 1 base from V and 3 bases from J, with 10 bases in between. In germline, CDR1 is SEHNR, CDR2 FQNEAQ (reference sequence). This CDR3 reads CASSLGAGVGNTIYF. CDR3 coding DNA: TGTGCCAGCAGCTTAGGGGCAGGAGTTGGAAACACCATATATTTT.

This clone was found many times. This sequence joins TRBV29-1 and TRBJ1-2, with 9 positions matching TRBD1. Per the germline V gene, CDR1 is SQVTM and CDR2 is ANQGSEA. V gave up 4 bases and J gave up 8 bases; unmatched junction bases: 5. This CDR3 spans 12 amino acids. The CDR3 sequence is CSVGGDRVGYTF. In DNA form, the CDR3 reads TGCAGCGTTGGGGGGGACAGGGTCGGCTACACCTTC.

A remark on this clone: One end of the junction is discordant with germline, which a read error may explain. This chain joins TRBV6-2 or TRBV6-3 and TRBJ2-2, with 7 bases fitting TRBD2. Germline values: CDR1 MNHEY, CDR2 SVGEGT. The CDR3 sequence is 15 residues long. CDR3 sequence: CASRSRGVGRGGLFF. The CDR3 bases are TGTGCCAGCAGATCCCGGGGCGTGGGTCGCGGGGGGCTGTTTTTT.

Many counts were recorded for this clone. This chain links TRBV2 with TRBJ1-3; 8 bases agree with TRBD1. The J segment lost 0 bases and the V segment lost 6 bases, leaving 4 bases of the junction unmatched. The CDR3 contains 15 residues. Germline values: CDR1 SNHLY, CDR2 FYNNEI. CDR3 in amino acids: CASRTGVFSGNTIYF. The CDR3, as DNA: TGTGCCAGCAGGACAGGGGTCTTCTCTGGAAACACCATATATTTT.

This clone was seen only a few times. The chain has TRBV28 and TRBJ2-3; D is unclear. V lost 5 bases, J lost 0 bases, and 12 bases lay in between. The CDR3 is 15 residues long. CDR1 and CDR2 (germline): MDHEN, SYDVKM. CDR3 loop: CASSVPGLSTDTQYF. The CDR3 nucleotides read TGTGCCAGCAGTGTTCCCGGGCTCAGCACAGATACGCAGTATTTT.

The chain is built from TRBV4-2 and TRBJ1-2; the D is unclear. There are 16 residues in the CDR3. V shed 6 bases and J shed 0 bases, with 17 bases lying between them. CDR1 and CDR2 from the germline V gene are LGHNA and YNFKEQ. CDR3 loop: CASSQTVVGANYGYTF. In DNA, the CDR3 is TGTGCCAGCAGTCAGACGGTGGTGGGTGCTAACTATGGCTACACCTTC.

The CDR3 loop reads CASSEGYSYEQYF. DNA for the CDR3: TGTGCCAGCAGTGAGGGGTACTCCTACGAGCAGTACTTC. The chain links TRBV6-1 to TRBJ2-7; D ambiguous. The germline gives CDR1 MNHNS, CDR2 SASEGT. Trimming removed 3 bases from V and 0 bases from J, with 6 bases in between. CDR3 size: 13 residues.

This clone was seen ten or more times. The V gene is TRBV30, the J gene TRBJ1-1; TRBD1 might be the D (5 bases). This CDR3 has 15 residues. Looked up from germline, CDR1 is GTSNPN and CDR2 is SVGIG (reference sequence). The V end lost 0 bases, the J end lost 4 bases, and 15 bases lay between the germline ends. The CDR3 spells CAWSVSGGWGTEAFF. The CDR3 DNA reads as TGTGCCTGGAGTGTATCCGGGGGATGGGGCACTGAAGCTTTCTTT.

The chain has TRBV20-1 and TRBJ2-7, with 7 bases lining up with TRBD2. The CDR3 spans 14 residues. The trim removed 8 bases at V and 4 bases at J, leaving 14 bases unmatched. Germline V gives CDR1 DFQATT, CDR2 SNEGSKA (reference sequence). The CDR3 here is CSLERGSLGYEQYF. The CDR3 bases are TGCAGTTTAGAGCGGGGCAGTCTAGGGTACGAGCAGTACTTC.

This CDR3 is CASSPGAISGNQETQYF. CDR3 DNA: TGTGCCAGCAGCCCCGGGGCCATTAGCGGAAATCAAGAGACCCAGTACTTC. The chain joins TRBV11-2 to TRBJ2-5, with a possible D match to TRBD2 (6 bases). The germline V gene encodes CDR1 SGHAT and CDR2 FQNNGV. V lost 5 bases, J lost 2 bases, and 21 bases lay in between. The CDR3 has 17 residues.

This clone was picked up many times. Just one base apart from a much larger clone, this may be a read error. The chain uses TRBV6-1 and TRBJ1-5, with unresolved D. The CDR3 has 14 amino acids. CDR1 is MNHNS, CDR2 SASEGT, per germline. The CDR3 nucleotides read TGTGCCAGCAACCCCACGGGTAGCAATCATCCCCAGCATTTT. It encodes CASNPTGSNHPQHF.

Notes on this clone: An end of the junction does not agree with germline; a read error may underlie this. V is TRBV28 and J is TRBJ2-7; D remains unclear. The CDR3 is 15 amino acids. CDR1 is MDHEN, CDR2 SYDVKM, per germline. For the CDR3, the DNA is TGTGCCAACAGTTCCCTCTTCACCGAGTACTACGAGCAGTACTTC. Its translation is CANSSLFTEYYEQYF.

The chain recombines TRBV7-9 with TRBJ2-5, with D uncertain. This CDR3 region has 14 residues. Trimming shortened V by 4 bases and J by 2 bases, and 11 bases separated the two germline ends. Germline V gives CDR1 SEHNR, CDR2 FQNEAQ (reference sequence). CDR3 in DNA: TGTGCCAGCAGCTCCCGACGGGCTCAAGAGACCCAGTACTTC. Protein: CASSSRRAQETQYF.

The chain carries TRBV29-1 and TRBJ2-7; D gene unclear. This CDR3 contains 12 residues. Trimming shortened V by 4 bases and J by 2 bases, and 9 bases separated the two germline ends. CDR1 is SQVTM, CDR2 ANQGSEA, per germline. The DNA of the CDR3 is TGCAGCGTTGTCGGGTGTCCCTACGAGCAGTACTTC. As protein: CSVVGCPYEQYF.

This clone came up many times. This clone may be a read error of a much larger clone one base away. V usage is TRBV18 and J usage is TRBJ1-2, with 7 bases lining up with TRBD1. CDR3 length equals 16 residues. Trimming cost V 5 bases and J 3 bases; bases outside gene matches: 12. Germline assignment: CDR1 KGHSH and CDR2 LQKENI. CDR3 loop: CASSSSQTGLDYGYTF. The CDR3 region has the DNA TGTGCCAGCTCATCAAGTCAGACAGGGTTGGACTATGGCTACACCTTC.

The DNA of the CDR3 is TGTGCCAGCAGCTTTCCAGGGTTGGATACGCAGTATTTT. Translating it yields CASSFPGLDTQYF. The chain carries TRBV11-3 and TRBJ2-3, with D maybe TRBD1 (5 bases). Germline V gene sequence: CDR1 SGHNT, CDR2 YENEEA. This CDR3 comprises 13 residues. Trimming took 3 bases from V and 6 from J, leaving 10 bases between them.

For this clone: At one end, the junction sequence differs from germline, possibly due to a read error. The CDR3 DNA reads as TGTGCCAGCATCGTAGCTCGAGACAGTTCCGACTATGGCTACACCTTC. It is translated as CASIVARDSSDYGYTF. J is TRBJ1-2 and V is TRBV9; tentatively, D is TRBD1 (5 bases). This CDR3 spans 16 amino acids. Germline V lookup: CDR1 SGDLS, CDR2 YYNGEE.

In the case of this clone: Given a much more abundant clone one base away, this may be a read error. The chain combines TRBV7-9 with TRBJ2-5; a possible D gene is TRBD2 (6 bases). The germline V and J ends were trimmed by 1 base and 4 bases, with 10 bases remaining between them. Germline V lookup: CDR1 SEHNR, CDR2 FQNEAQ (reference sequence). There are 14 residues in the CDR3. The CDR3 nucleotides read TGTGCCAGCAGCTTAGGGCGGGGACGAGAGACCCAGTACTTC. Translation gives CASSLGRGRETQYF.

This clone was counted a few times. The chain joins TRBV19 to TRBJ2-7; D unresolved. V lost 1 base, J lost 3 bases, and 7 bases lay in between. This CDR3 is 13 amino acids long. Germline assignment: CDR1 LNHDA and CDR2 SQIVND (reference sequence). CDR3: CASSIGKDYEQYF. The CDR3 DNA is TGTGCCAGTAGTATAGGAAAAGACTACGAGCAGTACTTC. Full variable domain (missing parts from reference TRBV19 and TRBJ2-7): DGGITQSPKYLFRKEGQNVTLSCEQNLNHDAMYWYRQDPGQGLRLIYYSQIVNDFQKGDIAEGYSVSREKKESFPLTVTSAQKNPTAFYLCASSIGKDYEQYFGPGTRLTVT.

The table lists this clone with many counts. The chain joins TRBV18 to TRBJ1-2; 10 bases are shared with TRBD1. The V and J ends lost 5 bases and 3 bases, in that order; junction bases with no gene match: 9. The V gene's germline CDR1 is KGHSH and CDR2 LQKENI. There are 16 residues in the CDR3. The CDR3: CASSVGIGTGDYGYTF. The CDR3 DNA reads as TGTGCCAGCTCAGTCGGAATCGGGACAGGGGACTATGGCTACACCTTC.

This clone has ten or more counts. The chain couples TRBV7-2 to TRBJ2-3; tentatively, D is TRBD1 or TRBD2 (5 bases each). The ends were cut back, 1 base at V and 2 bases at J, with 7 bases in the middle. This CDR3 spans 14 amino acids. Germline CDR1 reads SGHTA; CDR2 reads FQGNSA. CDR3 sequence (DNA): TGTGCCAGCAGCTTAGTGGGACCCACAGATACGCAGTATTTT. It codes for CASSLVGPTDTQYF.

This clone came up once. J is TRBJ2-5 and V is TRBV9; 13 bases match TRBD2. This CDR3 is 16 amino acids long. Germline V gene data show CDR1 as SGDLS and CDR2 as YYNGEE. V was pared by 3 bases and J by 9 bases, with 11 bases of the junction left unmatched. The chain's CDR3 is CASSGGGTSGERAQYF. The CDR3 DNA follows: TGTGCCAGCAGCGGTGGGGGGACTAGCGGGGAGCGGGCCCAGTACTTC.

This clone was seen ten or more times. Possible read error: a much larger clone is one base away. V gene TRBV2 combines with J gene TRBJ2-1; perhaps TRBD2 as D (6 bases). The CDR3 totals 15 residues. The germline gives CDR1 SNHLY, CDR2 FYNNEI. CDR3 DNA sequence: TGTGCCAGCAGGCCTGACGGGAGCTCCGACAATGAGCAGTTCTTC. It codes for CASRPDGSSDNEQFF.

Remarks on this clone: Relative to the germline gene, one junction end is altered; a read error may explain this. This rearrangement joins TRBV2 to TRBJ2-5; possibly TRBD1 for D (5 bases). The CDR3 spans 19 residues. Germline loops: CDR1 SNHLY, CDR2 FYNNEI. The CDR3 protein is CAGSEARKTQRVPGETQYF. CDR3 nucleotide sequence: TGTGCCGGCAGTGAAGCGCGCAAGACCCAACGGGTTCCAGGGGAGACCCAGTACTTC. The variable domain in full, with the rest retrieved from reference TRBV2 and TRBJ2-5, is EPEVTQTPSHQVTQMGQEVILRCVPISNHLYFYWYRQILGQKVEFLVSFYNNEISEKSEIFDDQFSVERPDGSNFTLKIRSTKLEDSAMYFCAGSEARKTQRVPGETQYFGPGTRLLVL.

Concerning this clone itself: This may be a read error, as it is one base from a much larger clone. The rearrangement links TRBV7-3 to TRBJ2-1; possibly TRBD2 for D (6 bases). V lost 5 bases and J lost 16, with 24 bases in between. Germline-derived CDR1 and CDR2 are SGHTA and FQGTGA. This CDR3 is 14 amino acids long. This CDR3 reads CASSRDGDFHPNFF. The CDR3 DNA is TGTGCCAGCAGCCGGGACGGGGACTTCCATCCCAATTTCTTC.

V and J are TRBV19 and TRBJ1-1, with 7 bases fitting TRBD1. The J segment lost 1 base and the V segment lost 3 bases, leaving 11 bases of the junction unmatched. The CDR3 contains 17 residues. CDR1 is LNHDA and CDR2 is SQIVND in the germline V gene (reference sequence). This CDR3 is CASSMRMTGTRNTEAFF. In DNA, the CDR3 is TGTGCCAGTAGTATGAGGATGACAGGGACCCGGAACACTGAAGCTTTCTTT.

There are many counts of this clone. The chain links TRBV20-1 to TRBJ2-2, with a tentative D call TRBD2 (6 bases). This CDR3 is 16 amino acids long. CDR1 is DFQATT, CDR2 SNEGSKA, per germline (reference sequence). V lost 6 bases to trimming and J lost 0 bases, with 17 bases between them. In DNA, the CDR3 is TGCAGTGCCACCGGGACTGGTAATTCGAACACCGGGGAGCTGTTTTTT. Its translation is CSATGTGNSNTGELFF.

There are a few counts of this clone. V and J are TRBV19 and TRBJ1-1; no reliable D call. Germline V gives CDR1 LNHDA, CDR2 SQIVND (reference sequence). CDR3 size: 14 residues. V gave up 6 bases and J gave up 0 bases, with 11 bases separating them. CDR3 nucleotides: TGTGCCAGTAGGGATATCCCGATGAACACTGAAGCTTTCTTT. Its translation is CASRDIPMNTEAFF. The full variable domain, its missing parts supplied by reference TRBV19 and TRBJ1-1, is DGGITQSPKYLFRKEGQNVTLSCEQNLNHDAMYWYRQDPGQGLRLIYYSQIVNDFQKGDIAEGYSVSREKKESFPLTVTSAQKNPTAFYLCASRDIPMNTEAFFGQGTRLTVV.

This clone is medium-sized by share. The V gene is TRBV6-1, the J gene TRBJ2-1, with TRBD1 as a possible D gene (5 bases). The V gene lost 6 bases and the J gene lost 7 bases, with 19 bases spanning the gap. The germline V gene encodes CDR1 MNHNS and CDR2 SASEGT. This CDR3 contains 15 residues. The CDR3 region is CASSPQAGPWNEQFF. The CDR3 bases are TGTGCCAGCAGCCCTCAGGCAGGGCCGTGGAATGAGCAGTTCTTC.